Below are 9 T cell receptor beta chains sequenced from a single sample in a study of cytomegalovirus exposure and HLA in healthy donors. With 60 Vbeta and 13 Jbeta primers, the PCR was carried out. Sequencing was performed with immunoSEQ multiplex PCR; in TCRdb, only in-frame clones are kept and a portion is missing. The sample includes under 130,000 clones, around 70% of them seen just once. What was sequenced was PBMCs. The receptors come from a man aged 35 to 55 in good health and CMV-seropositive.

This chain links TRBV28 with TRBJ1-5; the D gene is possibly TRBD1 (5 bases). The V end was cut by 6 bases, the J end by 0 bases, with 15 bases between. The CDR3 is 16 residues long. Germline assignment: CDR1 MDHEN and CDR2 SYDVKM. The DNA of the CDR3 is TGTGCCAGCAGCCGCCCTCAGGGATATAGCAATCAGCCCCAGCATTTT. Translation: CASSRPQGYSNQPQHF.

This clone was seen a single time. The gene calls are TRBV14 and TRBJ1-2; possibly TRBD1 for D (5 bases). V lost 0 bases and J lost 1, with 15 bases in between. CDR1 is SGHDN and CDR2 is FVKESK in the germline V gene. This CDR3 region has 17 residues. In DNA form, the CDR3 reads TGTGCCAGCAGCCAAGATTTAACAGGAGAGAATAACTATGGCTACACCTTC. Protein product: CASSQDLTGENNYGYTF.

The chain uses TRBV30 and TRBJ2-7; D uncertain. The germline V gene encodes CDR1 GTSNPN and CDR2 SVGIG (reference sequence). Trimming shortened V by 0 bases and J by 0 bases, and 6 bases separated the two germline ends. This CDR3 spans 13 amino acids. The CDR3 protein is CAWSVSNSYEQYF. In nucleotides, the CDR3 is TGTGCCTGGAGTGTTTCCAACTCCTACGAGCAGTACTTC.

This clone was detected only once. The genes are TRBV4-2 and TRBJ2-5; TRBD2 matches 7 bases. J was trimmed by 0 bases and V by 0 bases; bases with no gene match: 13. There are 19 residues in the CDR3. CDR1 LGHNA and CDR2 YNFKEQ come from the germline V gene. CDR3 amino acids: CASSQDGASGKLYQETQYF. DNA for the CDR3: TGTGCCAGCAGCCAAGATGGAGCTAGCGGAAAGCTGTACCAAGAGACCCAGTACTTC.

The genes are TRBV6-5 and TRBJ1-1; the match to TRBD1 covers 7 bases. This CDR3 has 15 residues. J lost 3 bases, V lost 0 bases, and 4 bases had no gene match. The germline V gene encodes CDR1 MNHEY and CDR2 SVGAGI. The CDR3 DNA reads TGTGCCAGCAGTTACTCGGGACAGATTGACACTGAAGCTTTCTTT. This translates into CASSYSGQIDTEAFF.

This clone was found once. In nucleotides, the CDR3 is TGTGCCAGCAGCCCTCGACAAGGCGAAAAACTGTTTTTT. Translating it yields CASSPRQGEKLFF. The chain employs TRBV9 and TRBJ1-4; no reliable D call. Germline values: CDR1 SGDLS, CDR2 YYNGEE. Trimming stripped 4 bases from V and 8 bases from J, with 12 bases between. The CDR3 extends over 13 amino acids.

The V call is TRBV9, the J call TRBJ2-2; possibly TRBD1 for D (6 bases). V lost 0 bases, J lost 5 bases, and 14 bases lay in between. Germline V gives CDR1 SGDLS, CDR2 YYNGEE. The CDR3 totals 16 residues. In DNA, the CDR3 is TGTGCCAGCAGCGTAGATCTGGGGGCGCTTACCGGGGAGCTGTTTTTT. Translating gives CASSVDLGALTGELFF.

This chain uses TRBV21-1 with TRBJ1-2. TRBV21-1 is marked as a pseudogene. The CDR3 spans 19 residues. The CDR3 loop reads CASSKAVRLDQAGHYGYTF. The CDR3 DNA reads TGTGCCAGCAGCAAAGCGGTCAGACTAGACCAGGCGGGGCACTATGGCTACACCTTC.

This chain connects TRBV19 to TRBJ2-7, with D maybe TRBD1 (6 bases). Trimming removed 3 bases from V and 5 bases from J, with 11 bases in between. Germline lookup yields CDR1 LNHDA and CDR2 SQIVND (reference sequence). This CDR3 spans 13 amino acids. The DNA for the CDR3 is TGTGCCAGTAGTATTTCCAGGGGCAACGAGCAGTACTTC. Translation gives CASSISRGNEQYF.